Following are 17 T cell receptor beta chains from one sample sequenced in a study of early T cells in non-severe SARS-CoV-2 infection. MiXCR, applied by TCRdb to the 5' RACE reads, yields one record per CDR3 protein. This table holds fewer than 80,000 distinct CDR3 sequences, about 9% found once. The sample taken for sequencing was whole blood. Receptors were obtained from an adult who was a healthcare worker with PCR-confirmed SARS-CoV-2 infection or an uninfected control (not recorded which).

The chain combines TRBV7-6 with TRBJ2-1; TRBD2 is a possible D gene (5 bases). The CDR3 contains 15 residues. Per the germline V gene, CDR1 is SGHVS and CDR2 is FNYEAQ. Trimming removed 1 base at V and 0 bases at J, with 7 bases between. CDR3 protein: CASSLGTSSYNEQFF. The CDR3 coding sequence is TGTGCCAGCAGCTTAGGGACTTCCTCCTACAATGAGCAGTTCTTC. The complete variable domain, with remaining parts taken from reference TRBV7-6 and TRBJ2-1, reads GAGVSQSPRYKVTKRGQDVALRCDPISGHVSLYWYRQALGQGPEFLTYFNYEAQQDKSGLPNDRFSAERPEGSISTLTIQRTEQRDSAMYRCASSLGTSSYNEQFFGPGTRLTVL.

The V and J genes are TRBV9 and TRBJ2-3; no firm D call. V dropped 0 bases and J dropped 0 bases, with 2 bases sitting between them. There are 13 residues in the CDR3. Germline values: CDR1 SGDLS, CDR2 YYNGEE. CDR3 DNA sequence: TGTGCCAGCAGCGTAGGGAGCACAGATACGCAGTATTTT. It translates to CASSVGSTDTQYF. The whole variable domain, filled in from reference TRBV9 and TRBJ2-3, reads DSGVTQTPKHLITATGQRVTLRCSPRSGDLSVYWYQQSLDQGLQFLIQYYNGEERAKGNILERFSAQQFPDLHSELNLSSLELGDSALYFCASSVGSTDTQYFGPGTRLTVL.

In its sample, this clonotype was seen a few times. The V gene is TRBV27, the J gene TRBJ2-4; TRBD1 agrees at 9 bases. After removal of 3 bases from V and 6 bases from J, the junction contained 6 bases not matched to a gene. Germline V lookup: CDR1 MNHEY, CDR2 SMNVEV (reference sequence). This CDR3 spans 15 amino acids. The DNA of the CDR3 is TGTGCCAGCAGTTTGTCCGGGACAGGGCTAAACATTCAGTACTTC. Amino acids: CASSLSGTGLNIQYF.

This clonotype was counted many times. This chain joins TRBV20-1 and TRBJ2-7; D is ambiguous. The V end lost 5 bases, the J end lost 5 bases, and 16 bases lay between the germline ends. The CDR3 has 13 amino acids. CDR1 and CDR2 from the germline V gene are DFQATT and SNEGSKA (reference sequence). CDR3 loop: CSAVHGPADEQYF. CDR3 in DNA: TGCAGTGCTGTTCACGGACCGGCCGACGAGCAGTACTTC.

This clonotype came up a few times. The chain joins TRBV20-1 to TRBJ2-7; TRBD2 matches at 10 bases. With 0 bases clipped from V and 3 bases from J, the junction kept 2 bases outside the gene matches. The CDR3 covers 14 residues. CDR1 is DFQATT, CDR2 SNEGSKA, per germline (reference sequence). The CDR3 loop reads CSARDASGSYEQYF. DNA for the CDR3: TGCAGTGCTAGAGATGCTAGCGGGAGCTACGAGCAGTACTTC.

Only a few counts were recorded for this clonotype. This CDR3 reads CASSQDPSDTQYF. The CDR3 DNA reads TGCGCCAGCAGCCAAGACCCCTCAGATACGCAGTATTTT. This chain links TRBV4-3 with TRBJ2-3; the D is unclear. V was cut by 0 bases and J by 4 bases, with 5 bases left in between. The V gene's germline CDR1 is LGHNA and CDR2 YSLEER. The CDR3 consists of 13 residues.

The chain has TRBV27 and TRBJ1-6; TRBD1 aligns across 9 bases. Unmatched junction bases numbered 12, after V lost 5 bases and J lost 7 bases. CDR3 length equals 17 residues. Germline V gene sequence: CDR1 MNHEY, CDR2 SMNVEV (reference sequence). The CDR3, as DNA: TGTGCCAGCAGTCCTTACAGGGGGCGCTCTGAGAATTCACCCCTCCACTTT. This gives the protein CASSPYRGRSENSPLHF.

This clonotype was found many times. J is TRBJ2-2 and V is TRBV25-1; TRBD2 aligns across 9 bases. CDR3 length: 18 residues. V lost 4 bases, J lost 0 bases, and 9 bases stayed unmatched. Germline V lookup: CDR1 MGHDK, CDR2 SYGVNS. CDR3 sequence reads: CASSGTVLAGTNTGELFF. Written as DNA, the CDR3 is TGTGCCAGCAGTGGGACGGTGCTAGCGGGGACGAACACCGGGGAGCTGTTTTTT.

This clonotype was seen more than once but under ten times. The J gene is TRBJ2-3, the V gene TRBV6-1; 7 bases line up with TRBD1. J was trimmed by 6 bases and V by 2 bases; bases with no gene match: 11. CDR3 size: 16 residues. The germline gives CDR1 MNHNS, CDR2 SASEGT. CDR3 in DNA: TGTGCCAGCAGTGAATACAGGGGTCACGCGGCGGATACGCAGTATTTT. This translates into CASSEYRGHAADTQYF.

The chain combines TRBV2 with TRBJ1-6, with D possibly TRBD1 on 5 matching bases. V dropped 6 bases and J dropped 7 bases, with 13 bases sitting between them. The germline gives CDR1 SNHLY, CDR2 FYNNEI. The CDR3 is 14 residues long. CDR3 amino acids: CASSRAGDNSPLHF. The CDR3 DNA sequence: TGTGCCAGCAGCCGAGCGGGGGACAATTCACCCCTCCACTTT.

The chain is built from TRBV7-2 and TRBJ2-7; 9 positions agree with TRBD1. This CDR3 contains 14 residues. The germline gives CDR1 SGHTA, CDR2 FQGNSA. Trimming removed 5 bases from V and 5 bases from J; junction bases left unmatched: 7. CDR3 region: CASSQQGARNEQYF. CDR3 sequence (DNA): TGTGCCAGCAGCCAACAGGGGGCGCGGAACGAGCAGTACTTC.

This clonotype showed up many times. This sequence joins TRBV10-1 and TRBJ2-5; D not resolved. Germline V lookup: CDR1 WNHNN, CDR2 SYGVQD (reference sequence). Trimming took off 0 bases at V and 7 bases at J, with 9 bases between the two ends. There are 13 residues in the CDR3. The CDR3 DNA follows: TGCGCCAGCAGTGAGTCGACTCGCGGGACCCAGTACTTC. This sequence encodes CASSESTRGTQYF.

This clonotype appeared many times. V and J are TRBV4-2 and TRBJ2-1; 12 bases are shared with TRBD2. The CDR3 runs to 18 residues. The trim removed 1 base at V and 5 bases at J, leaving 9 bases unmatched. The germline V gene has CDR1 LGHNA and CDR2 YNFKEQ. The chain's CDR3 is CASSQVWASGGGHNEQFF. CDR3 nucleotides: TGTGCCAGCAGCCAAGTCTGGGCTAGCGGGGGGGGACACAATGAGCAGTTCTTC.

The sample holds a few counts of this clonotype. The chain couples TRBV6-6 to TRBJ1-1; D is unresolved. The V end was cut by 5 bases, the J end by 1 base, with 14 bases between. Looked up from germline, CDR1 is MNHNY and CDR2 is SVGAGI (reference sequence). The CDR3 loop spans 15 amino acids. The CDR3 sequence is CASSDLPPANTEAFF. The CDR3 nucleotides read TGTGCCAGCAGTGACCTACCCCCAGCGAACACTGAAGCTTTCTTT.

This clonotype was seen repeatedly, ten times or more. V is TRBV27 and J is TRBJ1-2; D is perhaps TRBD1 (5 bases). Germline-derived CDR1 and CDR2 are MNHEY and SMNVEV (reference sequence). Trimming took off 6 bases at V and 8 bases at J, with 22 bases between the two ends. This CDR3 comprises 15 residues. CDR3 in DNA: TGTGCCAGCAGCCGTGAGGGGACCTTTCGCGGAGGCTACACCTTC. Translated, it gives CASSREGTFRGGYTF.

This clonotype was seen more than once but under ten times. This chain links TRBV7-8 with TRBJ1-5; D gene uncertain. CDR1 SGHVS and CDR2 FQNEAQ come from the germline V gene. CDR3 length: 16 amino acids. V was clipped by 5 bases and J by 0 bases, with 14 bases between them. Here the CDR3 reads CASSPRRDTSNQPQHF. The CDR3 DNA reads as TGTGCCAGCAGCCCACGGAGAGATACTAGCAATCAGCCCCAGCATTTT.

On this clonotype: Germline is not matched at one junction end, which may reflect a read error. The V call is TRBV7-3, the J call TRBJ2-5, with TRBD2 matching over 9 bases. Per the germline V gene, CDR1 is SGHTA and CDR2 is FQGTGA. The CDR3 spans 16 residues. The DNA for the CDR3 is TGTGCCAGCAGTGGACTAGCGCGAACGACCCAAGAGACCCTGTACTTC. This codes for CASSGLARTTQETLYF.